Sequencing of this TCR beta chain was carried out in a study of regulatory T cells in long-lasting Graves disease. Study-level results: Under persistent disease, TRBV28, TRBJ1-2 and TRBJ2-5 were used preferentially.

V trimming: 5 bases; J trimming: 3 bases; junction bases outside the gene matches: 6. The CDR3 is made up of 15 amino acids. This clonotype was detected many times. Its antigen remains unidentified. Assembly of TCR beta libraries relied on iRepertoire HTBI primers together with Arm-PCR of CDR3 regions. TCRdb re-called the multiplex PCR reads with MiXCR, one entry per CDR3 protein. The sample records 530,000 or so distinct CDR3 sequences, roughly 16% being singletons. Documented time point: newly diagnosed GD, antithyroid drugs for less than 3 months. Construction of the TCR library relied on RNA isolated from PBMCs. The data also belong to a second study, concerning T cells in Graves' hyperthyroidism and ophthalmopathy.

The V gene is TRBV12-3 or TRBV12-4, the J gene TRBJ2-3; 9 nucleotides align to TRBD2. The specimen was peripheral blood mononuclear cells (PBMCs), collected at new diagnosis, from a patient treated with antithyroid drugs. The receptor comes from a man younger than 35 with Graves disease. This chain's CDR3 is CASSPLAGATDTQYF. In DNA form, the CDR3 reads TGTGCCAGCAGTCCGTTAGCGGGAGCGACAGATACGCAGTATTTT.